The 16 T cell receptor beta chains below were found in one sample sequenced in a study of human CD8 memory T cell subsets. A UMI-labeled 5' RACE approach was the method that produced the TCR beta libraries. TCRdb reprocessed the 5' RACE reads, keeping one entry per CDR3 protein, no DNA. The listing records roughly 4,200 distinct CDR3 sequences. What was sequenced was CD8+ effector memory T cells (TEM) sorted from PBMCs. As for subset: effector memory CD8 T cells, CCR7- CD45RO+ CD95+. All receptors derive from a human donor in good health.

The chain couples TRBV2 to TRBJ1-5. The CDR3 is 15 residues long. Germline values: CDR1 SNHLY, CDR2 FYNNEI. The chain's CDR3 is CASSGRWVLGKPQHF.

The rearrangement links TRBV4-1 to TRBJ2-5; TCRdb's assignment of TRBD1 cannot be checked, as there is no DNA. Germline V gene lookup returns CDR1 MGHRA and CDR2 YSYEKL. The CDR3 spans 17 residues. The CDR3 reads CASSQDQGGGGRETQYF.

Considering frequency, this clonotype is medium-sized. This chain connects TRBV20-1 to TRBJ2-1; checking the TCRdb D call of TRBD2 is not possible without DNA. CDR1 is DFQATT and CDR2 is SNEGSKA in the germline V gene (reference sequence). This CDR3 is 12 amino acids long. The CDR3: CSATREGNEQFF.

The chain joins TRBV6-6 to TRBJ2-2; the D call from TCRdb, TRBD2, cannot be confirmed without DNA. Germline V CDR1 and CDR2: MNHNY, SVGAGI (reference sequence). The CDR3 covers 15 residues. CDR3 sequence: CASSYTGGSGGELFF.

This chain links TRBV5-1 with TRBJ2-7; TCRdb proposes TRBD1, but this gene call is untestable without DNA. The CDR3 loop spans 14 amino acids. Germline V gives CDR1 SGHRS, CDR2 YFSETQ. The CDR3 spells CASRLGGSLYEQYF. The whole variable domain, filled in from reference TRBV5-1 and TRBJ2-7, reads KAGVTQTPRYLIKTRGQQVTLSCSPISGHRSVSWYQQTPGQGLQFLFEYFSETQRNKGNFPGRFSGRQFSNSRSEMNVSTLELGDSALYLCASRLGGSLYEQYFGPGTRLTVT.

This CDR3 is CASSQEAATPYNEQFF. The chain carries TRBV4-2 and TRBJ2-1. Germline lookup yields CDR1 LGHNA and CDR2 YNFKEQ. The CDR3 runs to 16 residues.

The chain uses TRBV29-1 and TRBJ2-7; the TCRdb call, TRBD1, lacks DNA for checking. Germline V gives CDR1 SQVTM, CDR2 ANQGSEA. There are 13 residues in the CDR3. The CDR3 sequence is CSVSTGEPYEQYF.

This clonotype is labeled medium-sized (0.01 to 0.1%) based on frequency. The chain combines TRBV6-2 or TRBV6-3 with TRBJ2-3; TCRdb reports TRBD1, a call that lacks DNA to check it against. CDR1 is MNHEY and CDR2 is SVGEGT in the germline V gene. CDR3 length equals 14 residues. The CDR3 protein is CASSYASGADTQYF.

This clonotype counts as hyperexpanded by frequency. V is TRBV2 and J is TRBJ2-5; TCRdb selects TRBD1, and the lack of DNA leaves this call unchecked. CDR3 length: 14 amino acids. Looked up from germline, CDR1 is SNHLY and CDR2 is FYNNEI. CDR3 amino acids: CASQLPGQQETQYF.

The chain recombines TRBV20-1 with TRBJ2-5; checking the TCRdb D call of TRBD2 is not possible without DNA. The CDR3 runs 14 residues. Per germline, CDR1 DFQATT and CDR2 SNEGSKA (reference sequence). The CDR3 reads CSAGQRGFQETQYF.

The J gene is TRBJ1-1, the V gene TRBV19; TCRdb designates TRBD1, a call that cannot be tested without DNA. The germline gives CDR1 LNHDA, CDR2 SQIVND (reference sequence). The CDR3 length is 15 residues. CDR3: CASSPTNRGTTEAFF.

V usage is TRBV20-1 and J usage is TRBJ2-1; TCRdb names TRBD2, which stays unverified in the absence of DNA. Germline V CDR1 and CDR2: DFQATT, SNEGSKA (reference sequence). The length of the CDR3 is 15 residues. The CDR3 reads CSAHGLAGDINEQFF.

This chain uses TRBV25-1 with TRBJ1-6; absent DNA, TCRdb's TRBD1 call cannot be checked. CDR1 is MGHDK and CDR2 is SYGVNS in the germline V gene. CDR3 length: 14 amino acids. The CDR3 sequence: CASSGQGDNSPLHF.

V usage is TRBV2 and J usage is TRBJ1-5. This CDR3 region has 14 residues. Germline loops: CDR1 SNHLY, CDR2 FYNNEI. The CDR3 reads CASSEGAGPQPQHF.

CDR3 residues: CASSKGWDFIKVNEQYF. The J gene is TRBJ2-7, the V gene TRBV21-1; the TRBD2 assignment by TCRdb is unverifiable without DNA. TRBV21-1 is given as a pseudogene. The CDR3 sequence is 17 residues long.

The rearrangement joins TRBV25-1 to TRBJ2-7; without DNA, the TCRdb call of TRBD2 cannot be checked. This CDR3 is 17 amino acids long. Germline CDR1 is MGHDK and CDR2 is SYGVNS. The CDR3 protein is CASSPSFGASGTDEQYF.